Below, 19 T cell receptor beta chains from the same sample are listed, as sequenced in a study of blood T cell repertoires in COVID-19. Only in-frame clones appear in the TCRdb table, and some are missing; sequencing was by immunoSEQ multiplex PCR. The sample gives some 120,000 clones, about 83% of which show up once; 5.5% to 6.5% is in the top ten. Specimen: peripheral blood. The receptor set was obtained from a man aged 80 or over with active or convalescent COVID-19.

This clone was recorded a few times. The chain has TRBV5-1 and TRBJ2-3; D is perhaps TRBD2 (6 bases). Germline CDR1 reads SGHRS; CDR2 reads YFSETQ. The CDR3 covers 16 residues. The V and J ends lost 3 bases and 2 bases respectively, with 16 bases between them. The CDR3 DNA reads TGCGCCAGCAGCTCATCGGGGGAGCCCCTCACAGATACGCAGTATTTT. Translation: CASSSSGEPLTDTQYF.

This sequence joins TRBV29-1 and TRBJ2-7, with TRBD2 identical over 7 bases. CDR3 length: 12 amino acids. J gave up 2 bases and V 3 bases, and 1 base lay outside the gene matches. Germline CDR1 reads SQVTM; CDR2 reads ANQGSEA. CDR3 DNA: TGCAGCGTTGAGGGAGGGACCTACGAGCAGTACTTC. This translates into CSVEGGTYEQYF.

The chain recombines TRBV19 with TRBJ2-2, with unresolved D. Between the trimmed V and J ends, which lost 1 base and 8 bases, there was a span of 5 bases. The CDR3 loop spans 12 amino acids. Germline lookup yields CDR1 LNHDA and CDR2 SQIVND (reference sequence). CDR3 nucleotides: TGTGCCAGTAGTATAGTTCCGGGGGAGCTGTTTTTT. Protein: CASSIVPGELFF.

The gene calls are TRBV7-2 and TRBJ2-7; the D gene is possibly TRBD1 (5 bases). The germline V gene encodes CDR1 SGHTA and CDR2 FQGNSA. The ends were cut back, 5 bases at V and 6 bases at J, with 8 bases in the middle. The CDR3 consists of 11 residues. In DNA form, the CDR3 reads TGTGCCAGCAGCCTAAGGGGCGAGCAGTACTTC. It is translated as CASSLRGEQYF.

The chain joins TRBV21-1 to TRBJ1-5; the table assigns TRBD1, which was not confirmed against the DNA. TRBV21-1 is given as a pseudogene. The CDR3 is 18 residues long. The CDR3 DNA sequence: TGTGCCAGCAGCAAAGTTCCGACAGGACCTCTTTGCAATCAGCCCCAGCATTTT. Its translation: CASSKVPTGPLCNQPQHF.

V gene TRBV18 combines with J gene TRBJ1-5; TRBD1 might be the D (6 bases). With 6 bases removed from V and 4 bases from J, the gap between germline ends came to 16 bases. The CDR3 runs 15 residues. From germline, CDR1 is KGHSH and CDR2 LQKENI. CDR3 amino acids: CASSPGQPMNQPQHF. CDR3 DNA: TGTGCCAGCTCGCCAGGACAGCCCATGAATCAGCCCCAGCATTTT.

This rearrangement joins TRBV21-1 to TRBJ2-1; the table's D call, TRBD2, has no DNA check behind it. TRBV21-1 corresponds to a pseudogene. CDR3 length: 16 amino acids. The CDR3 spells CASSKGREGSYNEQFF. The CDR3 DNA follows: TGTGCCAGCAGCAAAGGTAGGGAGGGCTCCTACAATGAGCAGTTCTTC.

This clone was counted once. V gene TRBV19 combines with J gene TRBJ1-1; no reliable D call. The CDR3 extends over 12 amino acids. The germline V and J ends were trimmed by 6 bases and 1 base, with 6 bases remaining between them. Germline CDR1 is LNHDA and CDR2 is SQIVND (reference sequence). The CDR3: CASSEQNTEAFF. In DNA, the CDR3 is TGTGCCAGTAGCGAACAGAACACTGAAGCTTTCTTT.

This clone has a handful of counts. The rearrangement joins TRBV7-2 to TRBJ2-3, with 14 positions matching TRBD2. The germline gives CDR1 SGHTA, CDR2 FQGNSA. The CDR3 totals 15 residues. Trimming removed 6 bases from V and 6 bases from J; junction bases left unmatched: 5. The CDR3 DNA reads as TGTGCCAGCAGGTTGGGACTAGCGGGGGCCGATACGCAGTATTTT. Translated: CASRLGLAGADTQYF.

The chain combines TRBV12-5 with TRBJ2-2, with 8 bases matching TRBD2. Germline V lookup: CDR1 LGHNT, CDR2 FRNRAP. With V trimmed by 6 bases and J by 2 bases, 5 bases remained unmatched. CDR3 length: 15 residues. CDR3 DNA: TGTGCTAGTGGCCCGGCGGGGGGTAACACCGGGGAGCTGTTTTTT. It yields the protein CASGPAGGNTGELFF.

V gene TRBV7-2 combines with J gene TRBJ2-7, with TRBD2 as a possible D gene (6 bases). Trimming removed 0 bases from V and 2 bases from J, with 14 bases in between. Germline V gene sequence: CDR1 SGHTA, CDR2 FQGNSA. This CDR3 contains 16 residues. CDR3 coding DNA: TGTGCCAGCAGCTTAGCGCGGGGCAGGGCAACCTACGAGCAGTACTTC. Its translation: CASSLARGRATYEQYF. The variable domain in full, completed from reference TRBV7-2 and TRBJ2-7, reads GAGVSQSPSNKVTEKGKDVELRCDPISGHTALYWYRQSLGQGLEFLIYFQGNSAPDKSGLPSDRFSAERTGGSVSTLTIQRTQQEDSAVYLCASSLARGRATYEQYFGPGTRLTVT.

The J gene is TRBJ1-1, the V gene TRBV3-1 (or the pseudogene TRBV3-2); the D is unclear. From germline, CDR1 is LGHDT and CDR2 YNNKEL (reference sequence). V lost 0 bases to trimming and J lost 9 bases, with 8 bases between them. There are 12 residues in the CDR3. The CDR3 sequence: CASSQDPLQAFF. Written as DNA, the CDR3 is TGTGCCAGCAGCCAAGATCCCCTCCAAGCTTTCTTT.

The V and J genes are TRBV5-4 and TRBJ2-7; TRBD1 matches at 10 bases. This CDR3 spans 15 amino acids. The J segment lost 2 bases and the V segment lost 2 bases, leaving 4 bases of the junction unmatched. Per germline, CDR1 SGHNT and CDR2 YYREEE (reference sequence). The CDR3, as DNA: TGTGCCAGCAGCTTTATGGACAGGGGGACCTACGAGCAGTACTTC. As protein: CASSFMDRGTYEQYF.

This clone was picked up a small number of times. This chain uses TRBV6-5 with TRBJ1-1; D is undetermined. From germline, CDR1 is MNHEY and CDR2 SVGAGI. V was trimmed by 7 bases and J by 0 bases, leaving 12 bases between them. This CDR3 contains 14 residues. This chain's CDR3 is CASTPGGMNTEAFF. For the CDR3, the DNA is TGTGCCAGCACCCCGGGAGGAATGAACACTGAAGCTTTCTTT.

The genes are TRBV7-2 and TRBJ1-1; D perhaps matches TRBD1 (6 bases). The CDR3 has 14 residues. Germline CDR1 and CDR2: SGHTA and FQGNSA. Trimming left V 1 base short and J 8 bases short, with 14 bases between. Here the CDR3 reads CASSLVHTGQEAFF. CDR3 DNA sequence: TGTGCCAGCAGCTTAGTTCACACAGGGCAGGAAGCTTTCTTT.

This sequence joins TRBV24-1 and TRBJ2-3; 11 positions agree with TRBD1. V dropped 3 bases and J dropped 10; count of bases not matched to a gene: 8. Germline V CDR1 and CDR2: KGHDR, SFDVKD. CDR3 length equals 15 residues. The DNA of the CDR3 is TGTGCCACCAGTGATCCGGGACAGGGGGAAGTACCGCAGTATTTT. Protein: CATSDPGQGEVPQYF.

V usage is TRBV28 and J usage is TRBJ1-2, with D maybe TRBD1 (5 bases). The V gene lost 7 bases and the J gene lost 2 bases, with 20 bases spanning the gap. This CDR3 has 16 residues. Germline lookup yields CDR1 MDHEN and CDR2 SYDVKM. The CDR3: CASMVGTRDSNYGYTF. The CDR3 nucleotides read TGTGCCAGCATGGTAGGGACCAGGGACTCCAACTATGGCTACACCTTC.

The gene calls are TRBV15 and TRBJ2-7; 10 nucleotides agree with TRBD1. The CDR3 sequence is 13 residues long. V was pared by 8 bases and J by 5 bases, with 6 bases of the junction left unmatched. From germline, CDR1 is LNHNV and CDR2 YYDKDF (reference sequence). The CDR3 region is CATRDRGSDEQYF. Written as DNA, the CDR3 is TGTGCCACCCGGGACAGGGGATCCGACGAGCAGTACTTC.

V gene TRBV4-3 combines with J gene TRBJ2-2, with TRBD1 matching over 9 bases. Germline CDR1 and CDR2: LGHNA and YSLEER. The CDR3 is made up of 14 amino acids. V shed 3 bases, J shed 6 bases, and the junction held 2 bases outside the gene matches. In nucleotides, the CDR3 is TGCGCCAGCAGCCACGGGACAGGGCCCGGGGAGCTGTTTTTT. It encodes CASSHGTGPGELFF.